The 11 T cell receptor beta chains in this list originate from one sample, sequenced in a study of Graves' ophthalmopathy and Graves' hyperthyroidism. For repertoire sequencing, the TCR beta CDR3 regions were amplified from RNA transcripts. HTBI-primed RT-PCR formed the first round, and a multiplex PCR formed the second. TCRdb re-called the multiplex PCR reads with MiXCR, one entry per CDR3 protein. The sample yields approximately 540,000 distinct CDR3 sequences, roughly 39% seen once. Sequenced input: peripheral blood or thyroid tissue (not recorded which). The source of these receptors is an adult man with Graves' hyperthyroidism.

The V gene is TRBV7-9, the J gene TRBJ2-6; D uncertain. The V and J ends lost 4 bases and 15 bases respectively, with 13 bases between them. The germline gives CDR1 SEHNR, CDR2 FQNEAQ (reference sequence). This CDR3 has 12 amino acids. Here the CDR3 reads CASSSSREDLTF. DNA of the CDR3: TGTGCCAGCAGCTCAAGCAGAGAGGACCTGACTTTC.

This clonotype showed up just once. The chain combines TRBV7-8 with TRBJ1-1; D is uncertain. The CDR3 runs to 15 residues. The germline V gene encodes CDR1 SGHVS and CDR2 FQNEAQ. The V gene lost 5 bases and the J gene lost 1 base, with 14 bases spanning the gap. CDR3 residues: CASSPNGNPNTEAFF. The CDR3 region has the DNA TGTGCCAGCAGCCCAAATGGGAACCCGAACACTGAAGCTTTCTTT.

This clonotype was observed at least ten times. The gene calls are TRBV6-1 and TRBJ1-6; no clear D gene. The CDR3 runs 13 residues. Germline CDR1 MNHNS, CDR2 SASEGT. The V and J ends lost 7 bases and 11 bases respectively, with 15 bases between them. The CDR3 DNA reads TGTGCCAGCATGTTATCCGGGTCTCCACCCCTCCACTTT. This translates into CASMLSGSPPLHF.

Of note for this clonotype: No conserved phenylalanine or tryptophan ends this CDR3, so it is likely a read error. The DNA is omitted, as the CDR3 cannot be located on it reliably, and the CDR3 follows TCRdb's listing. This rearrangement joins TRBV7-9 to TRBJ1-3; no check of the table's D call, TRBD1, against the DNA was made. Germline values: CDR1 SEHNR, CDR2 FQNEAQ (reference sequence). Including both end residues, the CDR3 is 8 amino acids long. The CDR3 region is CASSPGGV.

This clonotype was seen a single time. The chain has TRBV9 and TRBJ1-2, with a weak D call TRBD1 (6 bases). The CDR3 covers 17 residues. The germline gives CDR1 SGDLS, CDR2 YYNGEE. V was cut by 0 bases and J by 4 bases, with 19 bases left in between. Here the CDR3 reads CASSVGVRGPVPYGYTF. CDR3 bases: TGTGCCAGCAGCGTAGGGGTCAGGGGCCCCGTCCCCTATGGCTACACCTTC.

The chain links TRBV25-1 to TRBJ2-7, with D maybe TRBD2 (5 bases). Trimming removed 3 bases at V and 8 bases at J, with 14 bases between. Germline-derived CDR1 and CDR2 are MGHDK and SYGVNS. The CDR3 runs to 13 residues. The CDR3 here is CASSEARTDQQYF. The CDR3 DNA follows: TGTGCCAGCAGTGAGGCTAGGACTGACCAGCAGTACTTC.

In its sample, this clonotype was seen many times. The chain has TRBV10-3 and TRBJ1-1, with a weak D call TRBD1 (6 bases). The CDR3 loop spans 15 amino acids. V shed 7 bases and J shed 0 bases, with 15 bases lying between them. The germline CDR1 and CDR2 sequences are ENHRY and SYGVKD. The CDR3 reads CAITPGQGLNTEAFF. CDR3 coding DNA: TGTGCCATCACCCCCGGGCAGGGGCTGAACACTGAAGCTTTCTTT.

As for this clonotype: A read error is possible here, since a much larger clone lies one base away. The CDR3 here is CASSPAGGIYEQYF. The CDR3 DNA reads TGTGCCAGCAGCCCGGCTGGGGGAATCTACGAGCAGTACTTC. The chain uses TRBV12-3 or TRBV12-4 and TRBJ2-7, with D perhaps assigned TRBD1 or TRBD2 (5 bases each). The CDR3 runs to 14 residues. V lost 6 bases, J lost 3 bases, and 15 bases lay in between.

The rearrangement joins TRBV5-4 to TRBJ2-7; D is possibly TRBD1 (6 bases). CDR3 length: 14 residues. Trimming took 3 bases from V and 2 from J, leaving 12 bases between them. Germline V CDR1 and CDR2: SGHNT, YYREEE (reference sequence). CDR3 bases: TGTGCCAGCAGCTCAGGGGCGAAAACCTACGAGCAGTACTTC. Its protein product is CASSSGAKTYEQYF. Complete variable domain (other parts from reference TRBV5-4 and TRBJ2-7): ETGVTQSPTHLIKTRGQQVTLRCSSQSGHNTVSWYQQALGQGPQFIFQYYREEENGRGNFPPRFSGLQFPNYSSELNVNALELDDSALYLCASSSGAKTYEQYFGPGTRLTVT.

This clonotype was detected only a few times. Likely a read error: the CDR3 ends without its conserved phenylalanine or tryptophan. It is unclear where the CDR3 begins or ends on the DNA, so no DNA is shown, and the CDR3 is as TCRdb lists it. The J gene is TRBJ2-7, the V gene TRBV7-9. The CDR3 extends over 8 residues, inclusive of both ends. Germline V gene sequence: CDR1 SEHNR, CDR2 FQNEAQ (reference sequence). CDR3 in amino acids: CASSLGLA.

With regard to this clonotype: A read error may explain this, as a much larger clone is one base away. J is TRBJ1-2 and V is TRBV7-2; D gene unclear. This CDR3 has 15 residues. The germline V gene has CDR1 SGHTA and CDR2 FQGNSA. The chain's CDR3 is CASGLKIDRNYGYTF. As DNA, the CDR3 is TGTGCCAGCGGCTTAAAGATCGATAGAAACTATGGCTACACCTTC.